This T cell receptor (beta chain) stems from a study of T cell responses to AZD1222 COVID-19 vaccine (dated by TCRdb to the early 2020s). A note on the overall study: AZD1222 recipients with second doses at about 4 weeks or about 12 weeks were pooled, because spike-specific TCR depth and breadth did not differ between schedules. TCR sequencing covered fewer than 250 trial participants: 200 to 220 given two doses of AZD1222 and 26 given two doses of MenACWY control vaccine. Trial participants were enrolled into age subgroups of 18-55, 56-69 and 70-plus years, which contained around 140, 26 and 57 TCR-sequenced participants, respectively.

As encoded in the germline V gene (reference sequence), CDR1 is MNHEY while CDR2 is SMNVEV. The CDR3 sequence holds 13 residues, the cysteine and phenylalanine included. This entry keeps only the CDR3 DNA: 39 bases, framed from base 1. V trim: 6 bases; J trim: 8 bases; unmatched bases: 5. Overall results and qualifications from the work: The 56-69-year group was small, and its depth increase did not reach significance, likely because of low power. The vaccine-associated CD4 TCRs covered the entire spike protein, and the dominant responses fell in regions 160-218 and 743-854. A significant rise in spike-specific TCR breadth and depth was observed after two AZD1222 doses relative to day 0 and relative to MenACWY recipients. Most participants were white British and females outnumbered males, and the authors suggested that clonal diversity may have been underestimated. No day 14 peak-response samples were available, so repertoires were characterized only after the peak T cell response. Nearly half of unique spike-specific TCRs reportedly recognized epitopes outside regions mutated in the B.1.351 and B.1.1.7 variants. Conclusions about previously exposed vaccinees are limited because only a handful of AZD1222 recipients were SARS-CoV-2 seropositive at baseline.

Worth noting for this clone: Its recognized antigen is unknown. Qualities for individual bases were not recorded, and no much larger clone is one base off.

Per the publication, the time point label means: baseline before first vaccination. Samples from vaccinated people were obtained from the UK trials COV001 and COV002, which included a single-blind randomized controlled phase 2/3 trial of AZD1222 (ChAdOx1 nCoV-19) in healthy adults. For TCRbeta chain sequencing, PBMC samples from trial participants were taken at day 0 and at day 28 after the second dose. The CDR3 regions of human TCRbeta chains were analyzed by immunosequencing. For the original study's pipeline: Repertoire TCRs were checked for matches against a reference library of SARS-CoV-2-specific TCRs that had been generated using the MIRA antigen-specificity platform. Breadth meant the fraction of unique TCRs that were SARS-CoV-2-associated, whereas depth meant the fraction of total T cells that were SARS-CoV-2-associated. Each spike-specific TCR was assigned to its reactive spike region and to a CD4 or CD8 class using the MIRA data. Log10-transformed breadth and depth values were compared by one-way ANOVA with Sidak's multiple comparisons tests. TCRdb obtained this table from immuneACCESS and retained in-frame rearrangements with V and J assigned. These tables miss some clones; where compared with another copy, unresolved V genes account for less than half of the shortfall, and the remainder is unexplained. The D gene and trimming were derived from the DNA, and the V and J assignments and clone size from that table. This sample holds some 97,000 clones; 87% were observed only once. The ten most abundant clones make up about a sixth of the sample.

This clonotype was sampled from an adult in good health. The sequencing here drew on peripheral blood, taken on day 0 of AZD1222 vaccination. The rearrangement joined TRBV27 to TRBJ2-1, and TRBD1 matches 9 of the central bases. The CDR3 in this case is CASRLQGADEQFF. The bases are TGTGCCAGCAGGTTACAGGGGGCAGATGAGCAGTTCTTC.